These 20 T cell receptor beta chains were sequenced from one sample in a study of post-analysis software for immune sequencing data (dated by TCRdb to between 2014 and 2017). Overall study results and their limits: Roughly 5 TRBV segments, including TRBV5-6, TRBV5-1 and TRBV20-1, were significantly more frequent in patients than controls.

These TCRs' antigens remain unknown. Library method: PCR. The sample was run on an Illumina HiSeq 2500. To reduce PCR and sequencing biases, unique molecular identifiers were incorporated into the TCR beta cDNA libraries. TCRdb reran the public reads through fastp at Q25 and MiXCR, keeping productive beta chains. Entries are consolidated by CDR3 protein sequence, retaining the most common genes and DNA. This sample has roughly 430,000 distinct CDR3 sequences in its table, and roughly 40% of those were observed once. The ten most abundant clones make up approximately 7.6% of the sample. The sequenced sample consisted of blood. All receptors derive from a girl aged 2 to 10 with multiple sclerosis.

The chain's CDR3 is CASAVGTEAYEQYF. The DNA of the CDR3 is TGCGCCAGCGCTGTCGGGACGGAGGCCTACGAGCAGTACTTC. The rearrangement uses TRBV5-1 and TRBJ2-7; D tentatively fits TRBD1 or TRBD2 (5 bases each). In germline, CDR1 is SGHRS, CDR2 YFSETQ. Trimming left V 7 bases short and J 2 bases short, with 16 bases between. The CDR3 has 14 amino acids.

The chain recombines TRBV11-3 with TRBJ2-1; 7 bases agree with TRBD1. Trimming took 5 bases from V and 9 from J; bases not matched to a gene: 4. Germline CDR1 SGHNT, CDR2 YENEEA. This CDR3 has 12 amino acids. The CDR3 reads CASSPNRGEQFF. The CDR3 DNA sequence: TGTGCCAGCAGCCCGAACAGGGGTGAGCAGTTCTTC.

The rearrangement joins TRBV20-1 to TRBJ2-3; D remains unclear. Germline CDR1 and CDR2: DFQATT and SNEGSKA (reference sequence). Trimming took off 2 bases at V and 1 base at J, with 10 bases between the two ends. This CDR3 contains 14 residues. In DNA form, the CDR3 reads TGCAGTGCTAGACCCCTACGGGGCACAGATACGCAGTATTTT. Translation: CSARPLRGTDTQYF.

The genes are TRBV9 and TRBJ2-5; 11 bases fit TRBD1. J lost 7 bases, V lost 4 bases, and 12 bases had no gene match. The CDR3 runs to 16 residues. Germline V gene data show CDR1 as SGDLS and CDR2 as YYNGEE. The CDR3 DNA reads as TGTGCCAGCAGCCCCCAAGGGGGGACAGGGGGGGTGACCCAGTACTTC. Translated, it gives CASSPQGGTGGVTQYF. Together with reference TRBV9 and TRBJ2-5, the CDR3 gives the full variable domain: DSGVTQTPKHLITATGQRVTLRCSPRSGDLSVYWYQQSLDQGLQFLIQYYNGEERAKGNILERFSAQQFPDLHSELNLSSLELGDSALYFCASSPQGGTGGVTQYFGPGTRLLVL.

On this clonotype itself: A much larger clone differs by one base, so this may be a read error. This chain links TRBV7-2 with TRBJ2-3, with TRBD2 as a possible D gene (5 bases). The CDR3 covers 14 residues. CDR1 and CDR2 from the germline V gene are SGHTA and FQGNSA. V was pared by 4 bases and J by 0 bases, with 8 bases between. The CDR3 loop reads CASSSRTSTDTQYF. The CDR3 DNA is TGTGCCAGCAGCTCCAGGACTAGCACAGATACGCAGTATTTT.

J is TRBJ1-1 and V is TRBV7-6; the D is unclear. CDR1 is SGHVS and CDR2 is FNYEAQ in the germline V gene. V dropped 4 bases and J dropped 1 base, with 7 bases sitting between them. This CDR3 is 13 amino acids long. The CDR3 protein is CASSSTQNTEAFF. The DNA of the CDR3 is TGTGCCAGCAGCTCGACACAGAACACTGAAGCTTTCTTT.

The genes are TRBV5-1 and TRBJ2-1; D unresolved. Per the germline V gene, CDR1 is SGHRS and CDR2 is YFSETQ. The germline V and J ends were trimmed by 0 bases and 1 base, with 11 bases remaining between them. There are 16 residues in the CDR3. The CDR3 DNA follows: TGCGCCAGCAGCTTGGAACCACAGAGTTCCTACAATGAGCAGTTCTTC. This sequence encodes CASSLEPQSSYNEQFF.

The chain joins TRBV5-4 to TRBJ2-1; 8 bases match TRBD2. CDR1 is SGHNT and CDR2 is YYREEE in the germline V gene (reference sequence). The CDR3 spans 16 residues. V trimming: 0 bases; J trimming: 8 bases; junction bases outside the gene matches: 10. The CDR3 nucleotides read TGTGCCAGCAGCTTGGTCGGCGGGGGGTCCTGGTATGAGCAGTTCTTC. Its translation is CASSLVGGGSWYEQFF.

There are a few counts of this clonotype. V and J are TRBV28 and TRBJ2-5; the D gene could be TRBD1 or TRBD2 (6 bases each). CDR3 length: 15 amino acids. Germline V gene lookup returns CDR1 MDHEN and CDR2 SYDVKM. V was clipped by 5 bases and J by 5 bases, with 18 bases between them. The DNA of the CDR3 is TGTGCCAGCAGTCGCATATCCCGGGGGCTTGAGACCCAGTACTTC. Translation gives CASSRISRGLETQYF. The entire variable domain, with the rest obtained from reference TRBV28 and TRBJ2-5, is as follows: DVKVTQSSRYLVKRTGEKVFLECVQDMDHENMFWYRQDPGLGLRLIYFSYDVKMKEKGDIPEGYSVSREKKERFSLILESASTNQTSMYLCASSRISRGLETQYFGPGTRLLVL.

This chain connects TRBV13 to TRBJ2-1, with TRBD1 matching over 10 bases. Germline CDR1 and CDR2: PRHDT and FYEKMQ (reference sequence). The CDR3 contains 15 residues. J lost 5 bases, V lost 0 bases, and 1 base had no gene match. CDR3 sequence reads: CASSLGGTGDNEQFF. CDR3 DNA sequence: TGTGCCAGCAGCTTAGGAGGGACAGGGGACAATGAGCAGTTCTTC.

The genes are TRBV7-2 and TRBJ2-2; D might be TRBD2 (6 bases). The CDR3 length is 16 residues. Germline V gene data show CDR1 as SGHTA and CDR2 as FQGNSA. The germline V and J ends were trimmed by 5 bases and 2 bases, with 15 bases remaining between them. CDR3 DNA sequence: TGTGCCAGCAGCCCTAGAGGGACTGTTAACACCGGGGAGCTGTTTTTT. It codes for CASSPRGTVNTGELFF.

This clonotype was picked up one time. The chain recombines TRBV13 with TRBJ2-5; 13 bases match TRBD2. The J call could be wrong; TRBJ2-7 is a better fit for the DNA end. CDR1 and CDR2 from the germline V gene are PRHDT and FYEKMQ (reference sequence). The CDR3 length is 16 residues. This chain's CDR3 is CASSRGLAGARREQYF. The DNA of the CDR3 is TGTGCCAGCAGCCGCGGACTAGCGGGAGCTCGACGCGAGCAGTACTTC.

The rearrangement uses TRBV7-9 and TRBJ2-3, with D possibly being TRBD1 (6 bases). CDR1 is SEHNR and CDR2 is FQNEAQ in the germline V gene (reference sequence). V shed 7 bases and J shed 5 bases, with 25 bases lying between them. The CDR3 spans 17 residues. CDR3: CASTLLRNREGVDTQYF. The CDR3, as DNA: TGTGCCAGCACCCTATTGAGGAACAGGGAAGGGGTAGATACGCAGTATTTT. Based on the CDR3 plus reference TRBV7-9 and TRBJ2-3, the full variable domain is DTGVSQNPRHKITKRGQNVTFRCDPISEHNRLYWYRQTLGQGPEFLTYFQNEAQLEKSRLLSDRFSAERPKGSFSTLEIQRTEQGDSAMYLCASTLLRNREGVDTQYFGPGTRLTVL.

There are a few counts of this clonotype. The chain couples TRBV20-1 to TRBJ1-5; the D gene is possibly TRBD1 (5 bases). Trimming shortened V by 0 bases and J by 5 bases, and 20 bases separated the two germline ends. This CDR3 has 17 amino acids. Germline V gene data show CDR1 as DFQATT and CDR2 as SNEGSKA (reference sequence). The CDR3 nucleotides read TGCAGTGCTAGAGAACGGCAGGAGGGGATTTGGGATCAGCCCCAGCATTTT. It encodes CSARERQEGIWDQPQHF.

There are a few counts of this clonotype. The chain is built from TRBV12-3 or TRBV12-4 and TRBJ1-2; D unclear. V lost 2 bases to trimming and J lost 4 bases, with 11 bases between them. The CDR3 consists of 14 residues. Written as DNA, the CDR3 is TGTGCCAGCAGTTTATCACCCGGCGGCTATGGCTACACCTTC. It yields the protein CASSLSPGGYGYTF.

V and J are TRBV7-2 and TRBJ2-5; 7 bases map to TRBD2. Germline V gives CDR1 SGHTA, CDR2 FQGNSA. This CDR3 contains 14 residues. The J segment lost 7 bases and the V segment lost 1 base, leaving 6 bases of the junction unmatched. CDR3: CASSLDGGVGTQYF. CDR3 in DNA: TGTGCCAGCAGCTTAGATGGGGGGGTAGGGACCCAGTACTTC.

V gene TRBV6-6 combines with J gene TRBJ1-4; D unresolved. This CDR3 contains 15 residues. The V gene's germline CDR1 is MNHNY and CDR2 SVGAGI (reference sequence). Trimming shortened V by 2 bases and J by 5 bases, and 12 bases separated the two germline ends. Written as DNA, the CDR3 is TGTGCCAGCAGTTACGTACAGTGGGGAAATGAAAAACTGTTTTTT. Amino acids: CASSYVQWGNEKLFF.

Points on this clonotype: The germline gene is not matched at one end of the junction; a read error may be the cause. V gene TRBV6-5 combines with J gene TRBJ2-5, with D possibly being TRBD1 (5 bases). Germline CDR1 and CDR2: MNHEY and SVGAGI. The CDR3 loop spans 14 amino acids. DNA for the CDR3: TGTGCCAGCAGTAAAGCAACAGGTCAAGAGACCCGGTACTTC. This codes for CASSKATGQETRYF.

The chain uses TRBV20-1 and TRBJ2-3, with 12 bases that match TRBD2. The junction had 7 bases not matched to a gene; V was cut back by 1 base and J by 5 bases. The CDR3 runs to 16 residues. From germline, CDR1 is DFQATT and CDR2 SNEGSKA (reference sequence). CDR3 protein: CSARGQTSGRLDTQYF. As DNA, the CDR3 is TGCAGTGCTAGAGGTCAGACTAGCGGGAGACTAGATACGCAGTATTTT.

V usage is TRBV4-3 and J usage is TRBJ2-7, with 10 bases identical to TRBD1. The germline CDR1 and CDR2 sequences are LGHNA and YSLEER. The V gene end was trimmed by 0 bases and the J gene end by 6 bases; junction bases not matched to a gene: 2. The CDR3 covers 14 residues. CDR3 DNA sequence: TGCGCCAGCAGCCAAGATTGGGACAGGGGCGAGCAGTACTTC. It encodes CASSQDWDRGEQYF.